This entry features one T cell receptor beta chain sequence. The target antigen is unknown. This specimen belongs to a study of OX40 agonist ivuxolimab in advanced cancers. For the study at large: Intravenous ivuxolimab was administered to patients every 2 weeks at 0.01 to 10 mg/kg. Previous treatment with anti-PD-1, anti-PD-L1 or anti-CTLA-4 therapy was allowed; 35% to 50% had received some. Study conclusions and caveats: Expanded clones tended on average to be more numerous among CD8+ T cells than CD4+. Clonal expansion was seen in CD4+ and CD8+ blood T cells by week 6 at 0.1 to 3.0 mg/kg.

Looked up from germline, CDR1 is LNHDA and CDR2 is SQIVND (reference sequence). The CDR3 is 15 residues long. V was trimmed by 9 bases and J by 1 base, leaving 16 bases between them. Method: immunoSEQ multiplex PCR; TCRdb's copy keeps in-frame clones and lacks some. The data hold over 65,000 clones, with approximately 80% observed a single time. The specimen was CD4+ or CD8+ T cells sorted from blood, collected in a trial of the OX40 agonist ivuxolimab. The chain recombines TRBV19 with TRBJ2-1; D possibly corresponds to TRBD2 (6 bases). The TCR comes from an adult with an advanced solid tumor such as melanoma, head and neck, liver or kidney cancer. CDR3 in DNA: TGTGCCAGCGAGACTGGCGGGGTATCCTACAATGAGCAGTTCTTC. It specifies CASETGGVSYNEQFF.